This TCR beta chain emerged from a study of cytomegalovirus exposure and HLA in healthy donors. Broader study findings: Researchers catalogued around 150 TCR beta chains as cytomegalovirus-associated. Among the most significant clusters, several appeared linked to common viral pathogens in a later analysis. It was reported in a later analysis that an Asian-associated ancestry cluster showed fewer N-insertions than the approximately 700-donor mean.

The PCR contained 60 Vbeta and 13 Jbeta primers. Sequencing was performed with immunoSEQ multiplex PCR; in TCRdb, only in-frame clones are kept and a portion is missing. This sample has roughly 150,000 clones, with around 75% found just once. As concerns this clone: Its antigen is currently unknown. This specimen includes other DNA sequences encoding the same CDR3.

This CDR3 has 14 residues. Germline-derived CDR1 and CDR2 are MNHEY and SMNVEV (reference sequence). The trim removed 8 bases at V and 5 bases at J, leaving 3 bases unmatched. Sequencing was carried out using PBMCs. The receptor was isolated from a man between 18 and 35 years old in good health and CMV-seropositive. The chain employs TRBV27 and TRBJ2-2, with 12 nucleotides matching TRBD2. The CDR3 DNA follows: TGTGCCAGCTCTCTAGCGGGGGGGACCGGGGAGCTGTTTTTT. Translation gives CASSLAGGTGELFF.